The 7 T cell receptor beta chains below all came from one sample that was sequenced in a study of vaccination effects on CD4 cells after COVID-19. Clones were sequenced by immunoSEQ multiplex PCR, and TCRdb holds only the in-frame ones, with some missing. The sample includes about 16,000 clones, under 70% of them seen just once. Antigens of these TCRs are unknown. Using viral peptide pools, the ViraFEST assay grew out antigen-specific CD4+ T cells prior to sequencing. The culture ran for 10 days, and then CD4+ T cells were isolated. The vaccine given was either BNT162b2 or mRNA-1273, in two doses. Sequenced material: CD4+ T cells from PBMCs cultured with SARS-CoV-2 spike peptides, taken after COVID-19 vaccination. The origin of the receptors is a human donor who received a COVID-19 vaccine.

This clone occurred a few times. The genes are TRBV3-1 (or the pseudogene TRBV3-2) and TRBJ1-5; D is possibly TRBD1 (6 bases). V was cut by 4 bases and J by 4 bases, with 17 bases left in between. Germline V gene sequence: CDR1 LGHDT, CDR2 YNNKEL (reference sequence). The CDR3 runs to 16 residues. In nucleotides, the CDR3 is TGTGCCAGCAGCCGAAGCCCGGGGGCCGGGAATCAGCCCCAGCATTTT. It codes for CASSRSPGAGNQPQHF.

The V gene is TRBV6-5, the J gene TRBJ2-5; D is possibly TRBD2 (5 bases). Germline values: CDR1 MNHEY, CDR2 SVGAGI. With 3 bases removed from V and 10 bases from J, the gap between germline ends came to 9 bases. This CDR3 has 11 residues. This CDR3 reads CASSYARVQYF. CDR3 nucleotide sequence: TGTGCCAGCAGTTATGCGAGGGTCCAGTACTTC.

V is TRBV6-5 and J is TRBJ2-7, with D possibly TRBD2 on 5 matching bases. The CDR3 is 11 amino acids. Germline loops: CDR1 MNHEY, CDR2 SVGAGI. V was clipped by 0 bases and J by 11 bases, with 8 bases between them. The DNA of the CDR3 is TGTGCCAGCAGTTACTCGAGGCGGGAGTACTTC. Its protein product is CASSYSRREYF.

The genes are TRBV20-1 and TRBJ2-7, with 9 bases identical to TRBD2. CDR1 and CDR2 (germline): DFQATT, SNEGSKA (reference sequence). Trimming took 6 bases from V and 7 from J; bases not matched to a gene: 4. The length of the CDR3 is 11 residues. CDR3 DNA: TGCAGTGCAAACCTAGCGGGGGAGCAGTACTTC. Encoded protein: CSANLAGEQYF.

CDR3 bases: TGTGCCAGCAGCCCGGGGGGCAGGTCCAATGAAAAACTGTTTTTT. It encodes CASSPGGRSNEKLFF. This chain joins TRBV4-2 and TRBJ1-4; possible D gene TRBD1, 6 bases. CDR1 is LGHNA and CDR2 is YNFKEQ in the germline V gene. The CDR3 extends over 15 amino acids. V shed 4 bases and J shed 5 bases, with 14 bases lying between them.

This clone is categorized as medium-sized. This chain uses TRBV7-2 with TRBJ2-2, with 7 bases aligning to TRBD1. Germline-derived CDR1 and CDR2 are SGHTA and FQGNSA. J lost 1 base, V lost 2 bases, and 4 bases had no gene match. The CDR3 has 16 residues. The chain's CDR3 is CASSLTRGWNTGELFF. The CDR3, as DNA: TGTGCCAGCAGCTTAACCAGGGGGTGGAACACCGGGGAGCTGTTTTTT.

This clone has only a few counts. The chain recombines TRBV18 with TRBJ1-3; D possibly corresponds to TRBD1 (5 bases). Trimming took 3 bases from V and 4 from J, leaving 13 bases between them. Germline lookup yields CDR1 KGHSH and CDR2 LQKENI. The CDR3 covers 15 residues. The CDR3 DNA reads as TGTGCCAGCTCACCCCAGGGAGGCCCAGGAAACACCATATATTTT. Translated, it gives CASSPQGGPGNTIYF. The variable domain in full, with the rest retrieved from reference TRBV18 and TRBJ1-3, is NAGVMQNPRHLVRRRGQEARLRCSPMKGHSHVYWYRQLPEEGLKFMVYLQKENIIDESGMPKERFSAEFPKEGPSILRIQQVVRGDSAAYFCASSPQGGPGNTIYFGEGSWLTVV.